What follows are 14 T cell receptor beta chains derived from one specimen sequenced in a study of blood T cell repertoires in COVID-19. Some clones are missing from TCRdb's copy, which holds only in-frame ones; the method was immunoSEQ multiplex PCR. This sample has under 250,000 clones, with around 86% found just once. Material for sequencing was PBMCs or T cells enriched from blood (not recorded which). The receptors stem from a man aged 35-49 years who had recovered from COVID-19.

This clone has only one observation. The CDR3 region is CASSEVRSGRASGELFF. The CDR3 DNA is TGTGCCAGCAGTGAAGTTAGGAGCGGGAGGGCGTCCGGGGAGCTGTTTTTT. The chain has TRBV6-1 and TRBJ2-2; 10 nucleotides match TRBD2. The CDR3 has 17 amino acids. V was pared by 1 base and J by 6 bases, with 8 bases of the junction left unmatched. Looked up from germline, CDR1 is MNHNS and CDR2 is SASEGT.

The chain links TRBV4-1 to TRBJ2-7; D is perhaps TRBD1 (7 bases). The CDR3 loop spans 15 amino acids. Germline V CDR1 and CDR2: MGHRA, YSYEKL. The germline V and J ends were trimmed by 2 bases and 3 bases, with 14 bases remaining between them. The CDR3 sequence is CASSQQGGLFYEQYF. CDR3 sequence (DNA): TGCGCCAGCAGCCAACAGGGGGGCCTTTTCTACGAGCAGTACTTC.

This clone was counted a few times. The chain uses TRBV30 and TRBJ1-2; D unresolved. Trimming shortened V by 0 bases and J by 2 bases, and 16 bases separated the two germline ends. Per germline, CDR1 GTSNPN and CDR2 SVGIG (reference sequence). CDR3 length: 16 residues. DNA for the CDR3: TGTGCCTGGAGTGTACAAGGACTAGCGGGGAACTATGGCTACACCTTC. Translation: CAWSVQGLAGNYGYTF.

V gene TRBV20-1 combines with J gene TRBJ1-1, with D unclear. Germline V gene data show CDR1 as DFQATT and CDR2 as SNEGSKA (reference sequence). This CDR3 has 11 amino acids. Trimming removed 6 bases at V and 0 bases at J, with 5 bases between. DNA for the CDR3: TGCAGTGCCGCAGTGAACACTGAAGCTTTCTTT. It yields the protein CSAAVNTEAFF.

The genes are TRBV7-3 and TRBJ1-1; D may be TRBD1 (5 bases). Trimming took 5 bases from V and 4 from J, leaving 11 bases between them. The CDR3 length is 13 residues. Germline CDR1 and CDR2: SGHTA and FQGTGA. The CDR3 DNA is TGTGCCAGCAGCCTAATGGGGGGCACTGAAGCTTTCTTT. It encodes CASSLMGGTEAFF.

The CDR3 is CASVLTPGTEAFF. CDR3 sequence (DNA): TGTGCCAGTGTTCTAACGCCGGGCACTGAAGCTTTCTTT. This chain connects TRBV19 to TRBJ1-1; no clear D gene. CDR3 length: 13 residues. The V gene lost 8 bases and the J gene lost 4 bases, with 14 bases spanning the gap. Germline V lookup: CDR1 LNHDA, CDR2 SQIVND (reference sequence).

The CDR3 nucleotides read TGTGCCAGCAGTTACTCGAGGCTGAGCCAGCCCCAGCATTTT. It specifies CASSYSRLSQPQHF. The rearrangement uses TRBV6-5 and TRBJ1-5; D uncertain. Trimming took 0 bases from V and 7 from J, leaving 10 bases between them. The CDR3 has 14 residues. Germline V gives CDR1 MNHEY, CDR2 SVGAGI.

The rearrangement joins TRBV3-1 (or the pseudogene TRBV3-2) to TRBJ2-7, with D unresolved. V gave up 1 base and J gave up 2 bases, with 12 bases separating them. Germline lookup yields CDR1 LGHDT and CDR2 YNNKEL (reference sequence). The CDR3 is made up of 15 amino acids. CDR3 in DNA: TGTGCCAGCAGCCAAGCCCCGCTAGAACCCTACGAGCAGTACTTC. It specifies CASSQAPLEPYEQYF.

The chain combines TRBV19 with TRBJ1-6, with TRBD1 matching over 9 bases. V was clipped by 4 bases and J by 8 bases; unmatched bases: 9. CDR1 and CDR2 from the germline V gene are LNHDA and SQIVND (reference sequence). The CDR3 extends over 16 amino acids. CDR3 protein: CASSKGGTGFDSPLHF. In DNA form, the CDR3 reads TGTGCCAGTAGTAAGGGAGGGACAGGGTTTGATTCACCCCTCCACTTT.

This chain connects TRBV10-3 to TRBJ2-2; 12 positions match TRBD2. Trimming at V came to 0 bases and at J to 6 bases, leaving 5 bases not matched to a gene. CDR1 is ENHRY, CDR2 SYGVKD, per germline. The CDR3 totals 17 residues. The CDR3 region is CAISESTSGGKAGELFF. CDR3 in DNA: TGTGCCATCAGTGAGTCTACTAGCGGGGGGAAGGCCGGGGAGCTGTTTTTT.

The rearrangement links TRBV11-2 to TRBJ2-5; possible D gene TRBD1, 6 bases. CDR1 is SGHAT and CDR2 is FQNNGV in the germline V gene. The CDR3 consists of 15 residues. The ends were cut back, 4 bases at V and 4 bases at J, with 16 bases in the middle. The CDR3 protein is CASSSQDRFPETQYF. CDR3 nucleotides: TGTGCCAGCAGCTCACAAGACAGGTTTCCAGAGACCCAGTACTTC.

The rearrangement links TRBV6-5 to TRBJ2-7; 11 bases fit TRBD1. Germline V CDR1 and CDR2: MNHEY, SVGAGI. The V and J ends lost 5 bases and 3 bases, in that order; junction bases with no gene match: 6. There are 15 residues in the CDR3. CDR3 sequence (DNA): TGTGCCAGCAGTAGAACCGGGACAGGGGGCTACGAGCAGTACTTC. It codes for CASSRTGTGGYEQYF.

The J gene is TRBJ1-1, the V gene TRBV4-2; a possible D gene is TRBD1 (5 bases). Germline V CDR1 and CDR2: LGHNA, YNFKEQ. The length of the CDR3 is 14 residues. V shed 0 bases and J shed 4 bases, with 9 bases lying between them. CDR3 DNA: TGTGCCAGCAGCCAAGATCGTGACAGCACTGAAGCTTTCTTT. This codes for CASSQDRDSTEAFF.

This clone was picked up one time. This chain uses TRBV25-1 with TRBJ1-2; tentatively, D is TRBD1 (5 bases). Trimming left V 5 bases short and J 8 bases short, with 12 bases between. Germline V lookup: CDR1 MGHDK, CDR2 SYGVNS. The CDR3 extends over 12 amino acids. The CDR3: CASSPRVDGYTF. The DNA for the CDR3 is TGTGCCAGCAGTCCCAGGGTGGACGGCTACACCTTC.